This passage covers 2 T cell receptor beta chains from one sample sequenced in a study of tumor-infiltrating lymphocytes in primary liver carcinoma. The study co-extracted DNA and RNA from roughly 20-30 mg of unsorted bulk tissue. TCR beta cDNA was reverse-transcribed from approximately 0.45 ug of total RNA. The reaction used a constant-region primer and ProtoScript II reverse transcriptase. Three rounds of nested multiplex PCR with slightly modified ARM-PCR produced TCR beta libraries. Both of the initial two PCR rounds ran for approximately 10 cycles and employed TRBV1-TRBV30 forward primers alongside a C-beta reverse primer. TCRdb processed the multiplex PCR reads anew with MiXCR; each CDR3 protein has one entry. The sample holds approximately 190,000 distinct CDR3 sequences; 70% to 90% are singletons and the top ten take approximately 18%. The sequenced sample was tumor tissue from primary liver carcinoma. These receptors all stem from a man in his forties or fifties with primary liver carcinoma and hepatitis B virus infection.

Remarks on this clonotype: The junction departs from the called germline gene at one end, perhaps through a read error. The CDR3 region is CASSSTGRGDNEQCF. The CDR3 DNA is TGTGCCAGCAGCTCGACCGGGCGGGGGGATAACGAGCAGTGCTTC. This chain joins TRBV11-1 and TRBJ2-1; 8 positions match TRBD2. Germline loops: CDR1 SGHAT, CDR2 FQDESV (reference sequence). The CDR3 extends over 15 amino acids.

Concerning this clonotype: The junction differs from germline at one of its ends, possibly a read error. The chain combines TRBV29-1 with TRBJ1-6; D is unresolved. There are 13 residues in the CDR3. The germline CDR1 and CDR2 sequences are SQVTM and ANQGSEA. CDR3 residues: CSALKARNSPLLF. The CDR3 bases are TGCAGCGCTTTGAAGGCCAGAAATTCACCCCTCCTCTTT.